The 30 T cell receptor beta chains given below trace back to one sample, sequenced in a study of control samples from healthy donors and cancer patients. Only in-frame clones appear in the TCRdb table, and some are missing; sequencing was by immunoSEQ multiplex PCR. The sample lists 120,000 to 150,000 clones, roughly 92% occurring once. The sample was blood. The receptors shown here come from a man under 40 in good health.

CDR3 amino acids: CASSPLVLAGVQETQYF. CDR3 sequence (DNA): TGTGCCAGCAGTCCATTGGTCTTGGCGGGCGTCCAAGAGACCCAGTACTTC. The V gene is TRBV28, the J gene TRBJ2-5, with a tentative D call TRBD2 (5 bases). CDR1 is MDHEN and CDR2 is SYDVKM in the germline V gene. Trimming stripped 5 bases from V and 1 base from J, with 20 bases between. The CDR3 runs 17 residues.

This clone was recorded only once. This chain connects TRBV27 to TRBJ1-1; 8 bases match TRBD1. Germline trimming cut 6 bases from V and 3 bases from J; bases unmatched to any gene: 6. This CDR3 has 14 residues. Germline loops: CDR1 MNHEY, CDR2 SMNVEV (reference sequence). CDR3 residues: CASRVQGAYTEAFF. The CDR3 DNA is TGTGCCAGCAGGGTCCAGGGGGCCTACACTGAAGCTTTCTTT.

The chain has TRBV30 and TRBJ2-6; perhaps D is TRBD1 or TRBD2 (5 bases each). The germline CDR1 and CDR2 sequences are GTSNPN and SVGIG (reference sequence). This CDR3 is built from 13 residues. CDR3 protein: CAGDFFGANVLTF. As DNA, the CDR3 is TGTGCGGGGGATTTTTTTGGGGCCAACGTCCTGACTTTC.

This sequence joins TRBV2 and TRBJ1-3; the D is unclear. Germline CDR1 and CDR2: SNHLY and FYNNEI. This CDR3 region has 12 residues. V shed 4 bases and J shed 4 bases, with 5 bases lying between them. The CDR3 DNA is TGTGCCAGCAGTGTGGCGGGAAACACCATATATTTT. This translates into CASSVAGNTIYF.

CDR3 amino acids: CSASLGFGGNSPLHF. The CDR3 DNA reads TGCAGTGCTAGTCTCGGTTTTGGAGGGAATTCACCCCTCCACTTT. The V gene is TRBV20-1, the J gene TRBJ1-6; D gene uncertain. This CDR3 contains 15 residues. V lost 3 bases, J lost 7 bases, and 16 bases lay in between. CDR1 and CDR2 from the germline V gene are DFQATT and SNEGSKA (reference sequence).

This clone has more than one count but fewer than ten. The chain recombines TRBV18 with TRBJ2-2; maybe TRBD1 (5 bases). The V end lost 4 bases, the J end lost 0 bases, and 12 bases lay between the germline ends. This CDR3 is built from 16 residues. CDR1 is KGHSH and CDR2 is LQKENI in the germline V gene. The CDR3 reads CASSLLDSPNTGELFF. CDR3 nucleotides: TGTGCCAGCTCACTCCTCGACAGCCCGAACACCGGGGAGCTGTTTTTT. The full variable domain, rest sourced from reference TRBV18 and TRBJ2-2, is NAGVMQNPRHLVRRRGQEARLRCSPMKGHSHVYWYRQLPEEGLKFMVYLQKENIIDESGMPKERFSAEFPKEGPSILRIQQVVRGDSAAYFCASSLLDSPNTGELFFGEGSRLTVL.

This clone was seen only once. The V call is TRBV15, the J call TRBJ2-3, with unresolved D. Germline CDR1 and CDR2: LNHNV and YYDKDF (reference sequence). V dropped 0 bases and J dropped 4 bases, with 8 bases sitting between them. The CDR3 is made up of 14 amino acids. Here the CDR3 reads CATSRDFIADTQYF. CDR3 bases: TGTGCCACCAGCAGAGATTTTATCGCAGATACGCAGTATTTT.

The rearrangement links TRBV19 to TRBJ2-3, with D uncertain. V shed 3 bases and J shed 1 base, with 8 bases lying between them. CDR1 is LNHDA, CDR2 SQIVND, per germline (reference sequence). This CDR3 is built from 14 residues. The CDR3, as DNA: TGTGCCAGTAGTATTAAGGCCGGCACAGATACGCAGTATTTT. This sequence encodes CASSIKAGTDTQYF.

CDR3 in amino acids: CASSSTWGEAFF. DNA of the CDR3: TGTGCCAGCAGTTCGACGTGGGGTGAAGCTTTCTTT. The chain couples TRBV28 to TRBJ1-1; D is uncertain. The CDR3 loop spans 12 amino acids. CDR1 is MDHEN, CDR2 SYDVKM, per germline. V was clipped by 4 bases and J by 7 bases, with 10 bases between them.

The J gene is TRBJ2-1, the V gene TRBV10-3, with D possibly matching TRBD2 (5 bases). The germline V gene encodes CDR1 ENHRY and CDR2 SYGVKD. The CDR3 is made up of 12 amino acids. The V end lost 4 bases, the J end lost 7 bases, and 8 bases lay between the germline ends. DNA for the CDR3: TGTGCCATCAGTGCTAGCCGGAATGAGCAGTTCTTC. Its translation is CAISASRNEQFF.

The chain combines TRBV28 with TRBJ1-2; a weak D match, TRBD1 (6 bases). Germline-derived CDR1 and CDR2 are MDHEN and SYDVKM. The V end was cut by 2 bases, the J end by 3 bases, with 13 bases between. The CDR3 is 15 amino acids. The CDR3 loop reads CASSLAGAGDYGYTF. In DNA form, the CDR3 reads TGTGCCAGCAGTTTAGCCGGCGCAGGGGACTATGGCTACACCTTC.

V gene TRBV5-1 combines with J gene TRBJ2-1, with TRBD2 matching over 10 bases. CDR1 is SGHRS and CDR2 is YFSETQ in the germline V gene. V lost 0 bases to trimming and J lost 2 bases; unmatched junction nucleotides: 2. The CDR3 sequence is 16 residues long. The CDR3 DNA sequence: TGCGCCAGCAGCTTGGTAGCGGGAGGCCCCTACAATGAGCAGTTCTTC. This encodes CASSLVAGGPYNEQFF.

This chain links TRBV12-3 or TRBV12-4 with TRBJ1-6; D is undetermined. This CDR3 is built from 13 residues. The ends were cut back, 3 bases at V and 8 bases at J, with 8 bases in the middle. Here the CDR3 DNA reads TGTGCCAGCAGTTTGGCCTCCTATTCACCCCTCCACTTT. It specifies CASSLASYSPLHF.

The chain carries TRBV27 and TRBJ2-1; 7 bases fit TRBD2. Losses at the gene ends were 3 bases for V and 4 bases for J; bases not matched to a gene: 9. The V gene's germline CDR1 is MNHEY and CDR2 SMNVEV (reference sequence). This CDR3 comprises 16 residues. Here the CDR3 reads CASSFLPREAYNEQFF. CDR3 bases: TGTGCCAGCAGTTTTCTCCCACGGGAGGCATACAATGAGCAGTTCTTC.

This rearrangement joins TRBV19 to TRBJ2-2, with 8 nucleotides matching TRBD1. Germline V CDR1 and CDR2: LNHDA, SQIVND (reference sequence). This CDR3 region has 16 residues. The trim removed 5 bases at V and 1 base at J, leaving 6 bases unmatched. DNA of the CDR3: TGTGCCAGTAGTCCGGGACAGGATTTGAACACCGGGGAGCTGTTTTTT. It specifies CASSPGQDLNTGELFF.

This chain links TRBV18 with TRBJ1-1; 9 bases fit TRBD1. Per the germline V gene, CDR1 is KGHSH and CDR2 is LQKENI. V was clipped by 4 bases and J by 1 base; unmatched bases: 7. There are 16 residues in the CDR3. As DNA, the CDR3 is TGTGCCAGCTCACTCGGACAGGGGCGGGGGAACACTGAAGCTTTCTTT. It encodes CASSLGQGRGNTEAFF.

This clone was seen just once. The chain has TRBV2 and TRBJ2-1; 9 bases agree with TRBD2. This CDR3 has 14 residues. Germline V gene data show CDR1 as SNHLY and CDR2 as FYNNEI. Trimming removed 6 bases from V and 5 bases from J; junction bases left unmatched: 5. CDR3 sequence: CASRRGLANNEQFF. The CDR3 DNA sequence: TGTGCCAGCAGAAGGGGACTAGCAAACAATGAGCAGTTCTTC.

The rearrangement joins TRBV28 to TRBJ1-1, with TRBD1 matching over 10 bases. The germline gives CDR1 MDHEN, CDR2 SYDVKM. V dropped 4 bases and J dropped 9; count of bases not matched to a gene: 8. The CDR3 is 14 residues long. The CDR3 region has the DNA TGTGCCAGCAGTTATTCCGGGACAGGGGTTAAAGCTTTCTTT. It specifies CASSYSGTGVKAFF.

In this sample, this clone turned up once. The V call is TRBV10-3, the J call TRBJ2-5, with 8 bases identical to TRBD2. V gave up 0 bases and J gave up 1 base; unmatched junction bases: 16. This CDR3 has 20 amino acids. CDR1 ENHRY and CDR2 SYGVKD come from the germline V gene. The CDR3 DNA sequence: TGTGCCATCAGTGAGTCGAGTCTCCTGGGGCTAGCGGGTTTCCAAGAGACCCAGTACTTC. This translates into CAISESSLLGLAGFQETQYF.

This clone has a count of ten or more. The chain has TRBV3-1 (or the pseudogene TRBV3-2) and TRBJ2-1, with D possibly TRBD2 on 6 matching bases. Germline loops: CDR1 LGHDT, CDR2 YNNKEL (reference sequence). The CDR3 is 14 residues long. V was cut by 1 base and J by 6 bases, with 10 bases left in between. The CDR3 spells CASSQADYINEQFF. Here the CDR3 DNA reads TGTGCCAGCAGCCAAGCGGACTACATCAATGAGCAGTTCTTC.

The gene calls are TRBV28 and TRBJ1-5; D gene ambiguous. The CDR3 extends over 14 amino acids. V was trimmed by 5 bases and J by 2 bases, leaving 10 bases between them. Germline lookup yields CDR1 MDHEN and CDR2 SYDVKM. In nucleotides, the CDR3 is TGTGCCAGCAGTGACTATATTGGCAATCAGCCCCAGCATTTT. Its translation is CASSDYIGNQPQHF.

This clone was detected once. This chain joins TRBV4-3 and TRBJ2-2, with D hard to call. V was pared by 1 base and J by 7 bases, with 13 bases between. CDR3 length: 15 residues. CDR1 is LGHNA, CDR2 YSLEER, per germline. CDR3 in amino acids: CASSQGKGWNGELFF. The CDR3 DNA reads TGCGCCAGCAGCCAAGGTAAGGGTTGGAACGGGGAGCTGTTTTTT.

This chain links TRBV9 with TRBJ2-1; 13 nucleotides line up with TRBD2. V was pared by 0 bases and J by 9 bases, with 18 bases of the junction left unmatched. The CDR3 runs to 20 residues. Germline V gene lookup returns CDR1 SGDLS and CDR2 YYNGEE. The chain's CDR3 is CASSVAIKGRTSGSVCEQFF. Written as DNA, the CDR3 is TGTGCCAGCAGCGTAGCCATCAAGGGCCGGACTAGCGGGAGCGTTTGTGAGCAGTTCTTC.

The V gene is TRBV11-2, the J gene TRBJ2-5; TRBD2 might be the D (5 bases). Germline CDR1 reads SGHAT; CDR2 reads FQNNGV. The CDR3 length is 16 residues. V was clipped by 1 base and J by 0 bases, with 12 bases between them. The DNA for the CDR3 is TGTGCCAGCAGCTTAGCATCTCTAGCCTACCAAGAGACCCAGTACTTC. The encoded protein is CASSLASLAYQETQYF.

The chain employs TRBV19 and TRBJ2-1; TRBD2 matches 10 bases. This CDR3 is 14 amino acids long. Germline CDR1 LNHDA, CDR2 SQIVND (reference sequence). Trimming took 4 bases from V and 3 from J; bases not matched to a gene: 0. The CDR3, as DNA: TGTGCCAGTAGTACTAGCGGGAGCTACAATGAGCAGTTCTTC. It codes for CASSTSGSYNEQFF.

The gene calls are TRBV7-9 and TRBJ2-1, with 7 bases matching TRBD2. The CDR3 length is 17 residues. V gave up 3 bases and J gave up 5 bases; unmatched junction bases: 13. The germline CDR1 and CDR2 sequences are SEHNR and FQNEAQ (reference sequence). The CDR3 coding sequence is TGTGCCAGCAGCTTCCATGCGGCGGGAGTTTACGACAATGAGCAGTTCTTC. This encodes CASSFHAAGVYDNEQFF.

The V gene is TRBV19, the J gene TRBJ2-7, with D perhaps TRBD1 (5 bases). This CDR3 spans 13 amino acids. Looked up from germline, CDR1 is LNHDA and CDR2 is SQIVND (reference sequence). V shed 3 bases and J shed 3 bases, with 9 bases lying between them. CDR3 loop: CASSMGQGYEQYF. As DNA, the CDR3 is TGTGCCAGTAGTATGGGGCAGGGCTACGAGCAGTACTTC.

The chain has TRBV25-1 and TRBJ2-1; the D is unclear. In germline, CDR1 is MGHDK, CDR2 SYGVNS. V lost 0 bases to trimming and J lost 4 bases, with 10 bases between them. The CDR3 consists of 15 residues. The CDR3 bases are TGTGCCAGCAGTGAATATCGTGCTGGGTACAATGAGCAGTTCTTC. Protein sequence: CASSEYRAGYNEQFF.

The chain couples TRBV6-5 to TRBJ1-2, with D possibly TRBD1 on 5 matching bases. The germline V gene encodes CDR1 MNHEY and CDR2 SVGAGI. This CDR3 has 13 residues. The V end was cut by 4 bases, the J end by 2 bases, with 8 bases between. CDR3 nucleotide sequence: TGTGCCAGCAGTTGGGGCAGAAACTATGGCTACACCTTC. This sequence encodes CASSWGRNYGYTF.

The rearrangement joins TRBV2 to TRBJ2-5; 7 bases line up with TRBD2. The V and J ends lost 11 bases and 2 bases, in that order; junction bases with no gene match: 8. Germline CDR1 SNHLY, CDR2 FYNNEI. The CDR3 sequence is 13 residues long. This CDR3 reads CAGGGGWQETQYF. Here the CDR3 DNA reads TGTGCCGGGGGGGGAGGCTGGCAAGAGACCCAGTACTTC.